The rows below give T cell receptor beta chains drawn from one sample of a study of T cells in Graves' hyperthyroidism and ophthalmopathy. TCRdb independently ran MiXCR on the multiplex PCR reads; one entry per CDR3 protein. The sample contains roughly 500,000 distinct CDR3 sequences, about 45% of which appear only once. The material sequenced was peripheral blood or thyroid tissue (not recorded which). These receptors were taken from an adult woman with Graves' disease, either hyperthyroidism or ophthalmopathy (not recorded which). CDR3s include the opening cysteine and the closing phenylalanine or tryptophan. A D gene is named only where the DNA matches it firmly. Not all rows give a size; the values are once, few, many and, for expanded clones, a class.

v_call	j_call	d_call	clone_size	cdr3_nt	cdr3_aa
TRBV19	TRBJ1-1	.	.	TGTGCCAGTAGTATGGGTCTATCGCGGGGGATGAACACTGAAGCTTTCTTT	CASSMGLSRGMNTEAFF
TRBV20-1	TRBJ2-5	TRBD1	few	TGCAGTGCTAGTGCCGGGACAGGGGCGGCCTTCCAAGAGACCCAGTACTTC	CSASAGTGAAFQETQYF
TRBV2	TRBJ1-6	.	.	TGTGCCACCCCAAGGGGCCGCGGTTCACCCCTCCACTTT	CATPRGRGSPLHF
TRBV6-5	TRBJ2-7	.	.	TGTGCCAGCAGTTTAAGTGGGGAAGGCTACGAGCAGTACTTC	CASSLSGEGYEQYF
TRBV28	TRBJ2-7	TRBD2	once	TGTGCCAGCAGAGGACTAGCGGGAGTCCGGGAGCAGTACTTC	CASRGLAGVREQYF
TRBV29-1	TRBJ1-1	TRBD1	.	TGCAGCGCCATACGGAAAGCCGGGACAGAGAACACTGAAGCTTTCTTT	CSAIRKAGTENTEAFF
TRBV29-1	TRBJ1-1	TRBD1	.	TGCAGCGCTGCCGGGACAGGCTTGAACACTGAAGCTTTCTTT	CSAAGTGLNTEAFF
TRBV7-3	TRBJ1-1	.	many	TGTGCCAGCAGCCCACACCCGCGGTGGGGCCAGAGGAACACTGAAGCTTTCTTT	CASSPHPRWGQRNTEAFF
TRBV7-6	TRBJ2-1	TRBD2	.	TGTGCCAGCAGCTTCCGCACCGGGACTACCTACAATGAGCAGTTCTTC	CASSFRTGTTYNEQFF
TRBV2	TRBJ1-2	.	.	TGTGCCAGCAGTGGACAGGTAGCGACCTTC	CASSGQVATF
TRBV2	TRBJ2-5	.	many	TGTGCCAGCGCCCTTGGGAACCAAGGGGAGACCCAGTACTTC	CASALGNQGETQYF
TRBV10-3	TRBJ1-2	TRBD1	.	TGTGCCATCCAGGGGGGCCCAGGGTATGGCTACACCTTC	CAIQGGPGYGYTF
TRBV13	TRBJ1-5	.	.	TGTGCCAGCAGCCCGGGGACGGTTTCACGCAATCAGCCCCAGCATTTT	CASSPGTVSRNQPQHF
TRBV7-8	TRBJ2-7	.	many	TGTGCCAGCAGCTTTCTAGCGACCTCCTACGAGCAGTACTTC	CASSFLATSYEQYF
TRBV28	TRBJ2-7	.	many	TGTGCCAGCAGGAGCGTTCTCCTGGGAGAGCAGTACTTC	CASRSVLLGEQYF
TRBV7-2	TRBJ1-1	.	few	TGTGCCAGCAGCGACAAGGGAGCCCTAAAAGAAGCTTTCTTT	CASSDKGALKEAFF
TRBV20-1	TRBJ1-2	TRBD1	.	TGCAGTGCTAGAGGACAGGGGATCTATGGCTACACCTTC	CSARGQGIYGYTF
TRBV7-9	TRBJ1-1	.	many	TGTGCCAGCAGCTCGGCCTGGAGAGAGGTCACTGAAGCTTTCTTT	CASSSAWREVTEAFF
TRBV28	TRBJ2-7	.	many	TGTGCCAGCGGCAGGGGCTACGAGCAGTACTTC	CASGRGYEQYF
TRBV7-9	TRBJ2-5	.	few	TGTGCCAGCAGCCACCGGGACAAAGAGACCCAGTACTTC	CASSHRDKETQYF
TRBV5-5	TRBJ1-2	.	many	TGTGCCAGCAGCTTCGTCAGAACTAACTATGGCTACACCTTC	CASSFVRTNYGYTF
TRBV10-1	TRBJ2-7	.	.	TGCGCCAGCAGCCAAGATTTCGGGATGTTGATCGAGCAGTACTTC	CASSQDFGMLIEQYF
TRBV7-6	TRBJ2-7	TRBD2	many	TGTGCCAGCAGCTTAGGGGGGGGACTAGCCCGAGCCTACGAGCAGTACTTC	CASSLGGGLARAYEQYF
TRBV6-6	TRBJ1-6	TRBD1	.	TGTGCCAGCAGCCCAGACAGGGTCGAGTCACCCCTCCACTTT	CASSPDRVESPLHF
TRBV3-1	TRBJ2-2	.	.	TGTGCCAGCAGCCAAGTCAGTATGAACACCGGGGAGCTGTTTTTT	CASSQVSMNTGELFF
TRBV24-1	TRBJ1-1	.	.	TGTGCCACCAGTTCCGGGGACGAAGCTTTCTTT	CATSSGDEAFF
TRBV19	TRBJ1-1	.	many	TGTGCCAGTAGTATAGCCAATCTGAGAGACACTGAAGCTTTCTTT	CASSIANLRDTEAFF
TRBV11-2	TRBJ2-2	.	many	TGTGCCAGCAGCTTAGATTCTTATGGCGGGGAGCTGTTTTTT	CASSLDSYGGELFF
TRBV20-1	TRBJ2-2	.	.	TGCAGTGCTATCCGGGAGACTAGCACCGGGGAGCTGTTTTTT	CSAIRETSTGELFF
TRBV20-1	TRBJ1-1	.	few	TGCAGTGCTAGGGGGGGTTGGGACACTGAAGCTTTCTTT	CSARGGWDTEAFF
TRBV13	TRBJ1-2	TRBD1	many	TGTGCCAGCAGCGAAGGACAGGGTCGAGAAAACTATGGCTACACCTTC	CASSEGQGRENYGYTF
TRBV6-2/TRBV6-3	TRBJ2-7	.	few	TGTGCCAGCAGTTACACAAGCGCCGCCAGCTCCTACGAGCAGTACTTC	CASSYTSAASSYEQYF
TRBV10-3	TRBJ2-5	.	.	TGTGCCATCAGGGGAGGAACGGAGACCCAGTACTTC	CAIRGGTETQYF
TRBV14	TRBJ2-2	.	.	TGTGCCAGCAGCCAAGATCTCGGCAGGGTAAACACCAGGGAGCTGTTTTTT	CASSQDLGRVNTRELFF
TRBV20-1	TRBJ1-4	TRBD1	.	TGCAGTGCTAGCCGGGACAGAAATGAAAAACTGTTTTTT	CSASRDRNEKLFF
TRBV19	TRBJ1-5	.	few	TGTGCCAGTAGTATCAGCGGGGGCCCATATCAGCCCCAGCATTTT	CASSISGGPYQPQHF
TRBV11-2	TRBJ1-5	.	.	TGTGCCAGCAGCTTACGTTCGACCGGAGGCAATCAGCCCCAGCATTTT	CASSLRSTGGNQPQHF
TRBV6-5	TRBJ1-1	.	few	TGTGCCAGCAGTCAAAGGAACACTGAAGCTTTCTTT	CASSQRNTEAFF
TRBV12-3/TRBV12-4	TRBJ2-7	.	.	TGTGCCAGCAGCCCGGCGTGGGGGAGCTCCTACGAGCAGTACTTC	CASSPAWGSSYEQYF
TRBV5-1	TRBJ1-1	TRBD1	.	TGCGCCAGCAGCTTGGAACAGGGGGGCTTGAACACTGAAGCTTTCTTT	CASSLEQGGLNTEAFF
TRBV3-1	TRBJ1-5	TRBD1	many	TGTGCCAGCAGCCGCGGGACAGGTCAGCCCCAGCATTTT	CASSRGTGQPQHF
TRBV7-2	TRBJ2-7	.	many	TGTGCCAGCAGCTTAAGGGCTAGCGATTCCGAGCAGTACTTC	CASSLRASDSEQYF
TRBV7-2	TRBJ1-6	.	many	TGTGCCAGCAGCTCGCTGACTGGTTCACCCCTCCACTTT	CASSSLTGSPLHF
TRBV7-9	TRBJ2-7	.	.	TGTGCCAGCAGCCAGGGGGAGGGCCTATCATACGAGCAGTACTTC	CASSQGEGLSYEQYF
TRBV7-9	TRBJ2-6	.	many	TGTGCCAGCAGCTATAGGGGCTCCGGGGCCAACGTCCTGACTTTC	CASSYRGSGANVLTF
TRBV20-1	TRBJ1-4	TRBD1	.	TGCAGTGTGGCGCCGGGACAGCCGAATGAAAAACTGTTTTTT	CSVAPGQPNEKLFF
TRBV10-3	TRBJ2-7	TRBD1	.	TGTGCCATCAGTGACGACAGGGGCGGTTACGAGCAGTACTTC	CAISDDRGGYEQYF
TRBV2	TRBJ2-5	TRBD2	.	TGTGCCAGCTCAACGGGAGCGGGGGAGACCCAGTACTTC	CASSTGAGETQYF
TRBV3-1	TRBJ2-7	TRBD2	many	TGTGCCAGCAGCCAACGGGGGAGGGCTTTCGAGCAGTACTTC	CASSQRGRAFEQYF
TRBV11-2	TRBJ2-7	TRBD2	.	TGTGCCAGCAGCAGGTGGGGACTACCTAATAACTACGAGCAGTACTTC	CASSRWGLPNNYEQYF
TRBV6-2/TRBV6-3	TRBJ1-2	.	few	TGTGCCAGCAGTTATGGGGGGCCAAAAGCTAACTATGGCTACACCTTC	CASSYGGPKANYGYTF
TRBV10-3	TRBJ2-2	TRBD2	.	TGTGCCATCAGTCAAATGACTAGCGGGAACACCGGGGAGCTGTTTTTT	CAISQMTSGNTGELFF
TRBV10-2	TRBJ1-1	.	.	TGCGCCAGCAGTGTAATGACAGAAGAAGCTTTCTTT	CASSVMTEEAFF